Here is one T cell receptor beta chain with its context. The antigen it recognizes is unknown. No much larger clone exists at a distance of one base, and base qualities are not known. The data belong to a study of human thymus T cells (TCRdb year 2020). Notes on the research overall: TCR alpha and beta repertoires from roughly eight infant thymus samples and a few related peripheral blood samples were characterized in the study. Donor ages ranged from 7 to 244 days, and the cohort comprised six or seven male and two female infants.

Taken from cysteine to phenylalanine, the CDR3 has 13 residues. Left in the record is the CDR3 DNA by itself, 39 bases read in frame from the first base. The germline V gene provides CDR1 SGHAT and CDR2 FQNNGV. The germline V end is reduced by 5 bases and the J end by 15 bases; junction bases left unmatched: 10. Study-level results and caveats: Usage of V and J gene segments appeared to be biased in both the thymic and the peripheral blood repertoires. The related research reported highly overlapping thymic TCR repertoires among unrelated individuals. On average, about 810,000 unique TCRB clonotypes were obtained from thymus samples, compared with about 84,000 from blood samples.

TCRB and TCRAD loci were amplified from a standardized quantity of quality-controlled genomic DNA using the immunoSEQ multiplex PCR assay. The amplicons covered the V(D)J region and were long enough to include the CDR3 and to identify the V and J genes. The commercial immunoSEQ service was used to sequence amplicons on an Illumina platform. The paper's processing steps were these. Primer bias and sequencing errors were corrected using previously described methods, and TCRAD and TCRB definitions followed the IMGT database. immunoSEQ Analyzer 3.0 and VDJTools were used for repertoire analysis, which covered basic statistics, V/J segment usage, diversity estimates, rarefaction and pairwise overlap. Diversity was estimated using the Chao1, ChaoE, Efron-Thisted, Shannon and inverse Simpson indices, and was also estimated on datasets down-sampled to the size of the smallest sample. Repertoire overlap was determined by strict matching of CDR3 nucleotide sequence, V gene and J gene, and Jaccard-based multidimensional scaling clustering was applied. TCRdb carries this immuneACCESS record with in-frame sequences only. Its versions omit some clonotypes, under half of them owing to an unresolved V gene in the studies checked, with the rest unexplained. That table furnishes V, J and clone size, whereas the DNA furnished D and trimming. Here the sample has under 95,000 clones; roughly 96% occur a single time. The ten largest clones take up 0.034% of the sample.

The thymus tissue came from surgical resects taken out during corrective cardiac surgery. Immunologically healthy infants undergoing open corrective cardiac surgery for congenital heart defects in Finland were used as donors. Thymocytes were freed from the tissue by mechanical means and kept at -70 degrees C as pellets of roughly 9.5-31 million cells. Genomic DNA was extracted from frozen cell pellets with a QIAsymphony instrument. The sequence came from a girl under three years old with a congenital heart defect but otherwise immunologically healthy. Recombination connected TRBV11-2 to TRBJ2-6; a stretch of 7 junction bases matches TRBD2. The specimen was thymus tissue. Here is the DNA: TGTGCCAGCAGCCCGGGAGGAGGAGTGGGCCTGACTTTC. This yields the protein CASSPGGGVGLTF.